Sequencing of this T cell receptor (beta chain) was carried out in a study of blood T cell repertoires in COVID-19. V lost 2 bases, J lost 9 bases, and 14 bases lay in between. The CDR3 spans 14 residues. CDR1 MNHNS and CDR2 SASEGT come from the germline V gene. How the authors handled the data: By means of reference gene primer amplification, nucleated cell counts were estimated. Profiling relied on immunoSEQ multiplex PCR, and the TCRdb table lists in-frame clones only, not all of them. Clone size and V and J calls were adopted from that table, with D and trimming inferred from the DNA. The sample lists 250,000 to 300,000 clones, more than 85% occurring once.

The gene calls are TRBV6-1 and TRBJ1-5; D is unclear. This clonotype originated in a man aged 18 to 30 with active or convalescent COVID-19. The sequenced sample was peripheral blood. The CDR3 DNA reads TGTGCCAGCAGTGAAATGTCTCTCGAGGGGCCCCAGCATTTT. It specifies CASSEMSLEGPQHF.